These T cell receptor beta chains were read from a single sample in a study of monozygotic twins with inflammatory bowel disease. From the 5' RACE reads, TCRdb lists one entry per CDR3 protein and no DNA. In total, the table holds roughly 160,000 distinct CDR3 sequences. Source material: blood. The receptor source for this set is a human donor with ulcerative colitis or Crohn's disease, or a healthy co-twin of an affected twin (not recorded which). CDR3s include the opening cysteine and the closing phenylalanine or tryptophan.

J: TRBJ1-2
V: TRBV7-6
CDR3: CASSLDRVGYTF

J: TRBJ2-3
V: TRBV15
CDR3: CATSPMPNTQYF

J: TRBJ1-2
V: TRBV11-2
CDR3: CASSWDREGGYTF

J: TRBJ2-3
V: TRBV20-1
CDR3: CSARDQAGVSDTQYF

J: TRBJ2-1
V: TRBV24-1
CDR3: CATSDSNIKGQFF

J: TRBJ2-7
V: TRBV7-2
CDR3: CASSPALLGEQYF

J: TRBJ1-5
V: TRBV20-1
CDR3: CSARDMRNSNQPQHF

J: TRBJ2-7
V: TRBV5-1
CDR3: CASSLEGSNYEQYF

J: TRBJ1-4
V: TRBV5-1
CDR3: CASSLGQAGEKLFF

J: TRBJ2-5
V: TRBV20-1
CDR3: CSARRGETQYF

J: TRBJ1-1
V: TRBV7-2
CDR3: CASSPGTFNTEAFF

J: TRBJ1-1
V: TRBV3-1
CDR3: CASSQLGGGTEAFF

J: TRBJ2-7
V: TRBV5-1
CDR3: CASSFGSLASEQYF

J: TRBJ2-3
V: TRBV20-1
CDR3: CSAGRPGDMQYF

J: TRBJ2-7
V: TRBV29-1
CDR3: CSVRADAPYEQYF

J: TRBJ2-3
V: TRBV20-1
CDR3: CSAGLSGSTDTQYF

J: TRBJ2-7
V: TRBV7-9
CDR3: CASSLIRQGHEQYF

J: TRBJ2-3
V: TRBV10-3
CDR3: CAISESRPSGGSTDTQYF

J: TRBJ1-2
V: TRBV12-3/TRBV12-4
CDR3: CASSLLREGYGYTF

J: TRBJ1-3
V: TRBV12-3/TRBV12-4
CDR3: CASSKTNREDGSGNTIYF

J: TRBJ2-2
V: TRBV7-8
CDR3: CASSLAALAGSAGELFF

J: TRBJ1-4
V: TRBV7-2
CDR3: CASSLAPAEKLFF

J: TRBJ2-5
V: TRBV3-1
CDR3: CASSRYLETQYF

J: TRBJ2-1
V: TRBV27
CDR3: CASSQGGIYNEQFF

J: TRBJ1-3
V: TRBV5-5
CDR3: CASSFVGENTIYF

J: TRBJ2-2
V: TRBV7-6
CDR3: CASSSRPGLRNTGELFF

J: TRBJ1-5
V: TRBV4-2
CDR3: CASSQGRGQPQHF

J: TRBJ2-7
V: TRBV20-1
CDR3: CSATGGGEYEQYF

J: TRBJ2-1
V: TRBV5-1
CDR3: CASSSEGGGTHSSYNEQFF

J: TRBJ1-2
V: TRBV4-3
CDR3: CASSQDKGLGYTF

J: TRBJ2-1
V: TRBV4-1
CDR3: CASSRPGQSNEQFF

J: TRBJ2-2
V: TRBV18
CDR3: CASSPFQINTGELFF

J: TRBJ2-7
V: TRBV5-1
CDR3: CASGARGYEQYF

J: TRBJ1-4
V: TRBV29-1
CDR3: CSVGTGGIEKLFF

J: TRBJ2-5
V: TRBV7-8
CDR3: CASSLRGLGETQYF

J: TRBJ2-3
V: TRBV5-1
CDR3: CASSSSERGGPDTQYF

J: TRBJ2-7
V: TRBV7-2
CDR3: CASSLVTTEQYF

J: TRBJ2-3
V: TRBV4-3
CDR3: CASSQDDESGVDTQYF

J: TRBJ1-6
V: TRBV4-3
CDR3: CASSQDQGFWASPLHF

J: TRBJ2-3
V: TRBV5-4
CDR3: CASGDRGGGDTQYF

J: TRBJ2-1
V: TRBV27
CDR3: CASSLLAGGPDEQFF

J: TRBJ1-4
V: TRBV5-5
CDR3: CASSSGGVIGEKLFF

J: TRBJ2-6
V: TRBV5-1
CDR3: CASSLLISGANVLTF

J: TRBJ1-4
V: TRBV29-1
CDR3: CSVDRDEKLFF

J: TRBJ2-2
V: TRBV24-1
CDR3: CATSDPGRGTGELFF

J: TRBJ2-5
V: TRBV6-2/TRBV6-3
CDR3: CASSYVRPVGETQYF

J: TRBJ2-7
V: TRBV29-1
CDR3: CSVGAGSSYEQYF

J: TRBJ2-1
V: TRBV5-6
CDR3: CASTSRLAGSDLNEQFF

J: TRBJ2-7
V: TRBV20-1
CDR3: CSARGQGPYEQYF

J: TRBJ2-7
V: TRBV7-8
CDR3: CAISLVRLAGKYEQYF

J: TRBJ2-1
V: TRBV2
CDR3: CASSAGSGREQFF

J: TRBJ1-3
V: TRBV5-1
CDR3: CASSPGIISGNTIYF

J: TRBJ2-7
V: TRBV7-9
CDR3: CASSLGDRHNEQYF

J: TRBJ2-7
V: TRBV20-1
CDR3: CSARTASYEQYF